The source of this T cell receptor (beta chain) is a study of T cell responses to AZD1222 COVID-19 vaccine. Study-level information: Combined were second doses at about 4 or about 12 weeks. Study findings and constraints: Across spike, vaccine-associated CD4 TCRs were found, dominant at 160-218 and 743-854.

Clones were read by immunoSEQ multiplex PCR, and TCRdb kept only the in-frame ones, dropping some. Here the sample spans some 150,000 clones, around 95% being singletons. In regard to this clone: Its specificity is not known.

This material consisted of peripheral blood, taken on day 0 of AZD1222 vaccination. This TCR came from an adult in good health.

In nucleotides, the CDR3 is TGCGCCGAAATGTCCGCAGTAATGGGATGGTACGAGCAGTACGTC. Its translation: CAEMSAVMGWYEQYV. The chain employs TRBV23-1 and TRBJ2-7; D remains unclear. TRBV23-1 is an ORF, and what it does is uncertain. There are 15 residues in the CDR3. V lost 11 bases, J lost 4 bases, and 24 bases lay in between.